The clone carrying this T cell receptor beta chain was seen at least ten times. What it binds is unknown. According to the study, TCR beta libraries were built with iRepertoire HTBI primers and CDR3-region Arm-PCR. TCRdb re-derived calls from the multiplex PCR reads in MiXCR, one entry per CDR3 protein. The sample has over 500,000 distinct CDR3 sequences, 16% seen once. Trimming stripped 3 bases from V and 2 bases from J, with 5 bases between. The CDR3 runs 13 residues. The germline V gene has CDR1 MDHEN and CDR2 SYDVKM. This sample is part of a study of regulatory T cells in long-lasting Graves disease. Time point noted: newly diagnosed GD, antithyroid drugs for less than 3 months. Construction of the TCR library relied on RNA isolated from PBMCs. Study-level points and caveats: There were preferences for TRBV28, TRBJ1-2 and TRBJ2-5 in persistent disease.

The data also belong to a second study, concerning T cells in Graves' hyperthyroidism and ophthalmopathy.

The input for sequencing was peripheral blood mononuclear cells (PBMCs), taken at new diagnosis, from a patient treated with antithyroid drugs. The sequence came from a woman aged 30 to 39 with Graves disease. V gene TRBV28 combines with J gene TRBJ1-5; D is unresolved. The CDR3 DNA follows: TGTGCCAGCAGTTTCAGTGGCAATCAGCCCCAGCATTTT. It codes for CASSFSGNQPQHF. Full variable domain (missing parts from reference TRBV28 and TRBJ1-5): DVKVTQSSRYLVKRTGEKVFLECVQDMDHENMFWYRQDPGLGLRLIYFSYDVKMKEKGDIPEGYSVSREKKERFSLILESASTNQTSMYLCASSFSGNQPQHFGDGTRLSIL.